A single sample gave rise to the 27 T cell receptor beta chains below, sequenced in a study of tumor-infiltrating lymphocytes in glioblastoma multiforme. TCRB libraries came from RNA via three nested multiplex PCR rounds. TCRdb reanalysed the multiplex PCR reads using MiXCR and keeps one entry per CDR3 protein. In the table there are more than 12,000 distinct CDR3 sequences, about 69% of which are singletons. Specimen: brain tumor tissue. Receptors were obtained from a male donor with glioblastoma.

This clonotype was observed a few times. The V and J genes are TRBV4-1 and TRBJ2-5; TRBD1 matches 9 bases. Germline CDR1 reads MGHRA; CDR2 reads YSYEKL. V lost 2 bases, J lost 2 bases, and 3 bases stayed unmatched. The CDR3 is 15 residues long. CDR3 bases: TGCGCCAGCAGCCAATCGGGACAGGGTCAAGAGACCCAGTACTTC. It translates to CASSQSGQGQETQYF.

This chain connects TRBV12-3 or TRBV12-4 to TRBJ1-2; unclear D gene. Trimming cost V 3 bases and J 12 bases, with 11 bases left between them. The CDR3 is 11 amino acids. CDR3 region: CASSLGTAHTF. For the CDR3, the DNA is TGTGCCAGCAGTTTGGGTACAGCGCACACCTTC.

Details on this clonotype: A junction boundary mismatches the germline segment, possibly from a read error. This chain links TRBV11-1 with TRBJ2-3, with 10 bases fitting TRBD2. The CDR3 length is 16 residues. Germline CDR1 reads SGHAT; CDR2 reads FQDESV (reference sequence). The CDR3 DNA follows: TGTGCCAGCAGCTTAGTACTAGCGGGGAGCATAGATACGCATTATTTT. Translated: CASSLVLAGSIDTHYF.

The V and J genes are TRBV11-2 and TRBJ2-7; D may be TRBD2 (6 bases). This CDR3 contains 15 residues. With 7 bases removed from V and 1 base from J, the gap between germline ends came to 17 bases. CDR1 is SGHAT, CDR2 FQNNGV, per germline. The CDR3 DNA is TGTGCCAGCAACGTCGCGGCGGGACCTTCCTACGAGCAGTACTTC. It codes for CASNVAAGPSYEQYF.

There are many counts of this clonotype. This chain joins TRBV30 and TRBJ1-1; a weak D match, TRBD1 (5 bases). The CDR3 runs to 12 residues. CDR1 is GTSNPN, CDR2 SVGIG, per germline (reference sequence). Trimming removed 8 bases from V and 6 bases from J, with 16 bases in between. The CDR3 region is CARRSGMAEAFF. CDR3 in DNA: TGTGCCCGCCGTTCAGGGATGGCTGAAGCTTTCTTT.

The chain uses TRBV12-3 or TRBV12-4 and TRBJ2-2; D gene ambiguous. The CDR3 totals 13 residues. Between the trimmed V and J ends, which lost 7 bases and 6 bases, there was a span of 12 bases. CDR3: CASTTIFSGELFF. Written as DNA, the CDR3 is TGTGCCAGCACCACCATCTTCTCCGGGGAGCTGTTTTTT.

By its share, this clonotype is large. The chain carries TRBV12-3 or TRBV12-4 and TRBJ1-2; maybe TRBD1 (5 bases). The CDR3 has 12 amino acids. V lost 4 bases, J lost 8 bases, and 11 bases lay in between. Here the CDR3 reads CASSSTGFGYTF. The CDR3 nucleotides read TGTGCCAGCAGTTCCACAGGTTTCGGCTACACCTTC.

With respect to this clonotype: Just one base apart from a much larger clone, this may be a read error. This chain uses TRBV7-8 with TRBJ2-5, with TRBD1 as a possible D gene (6 bases). Germline CDR1 and CDR2: SGHVS and FQNEAQ. The CDR3 runs to 13 residues. The CDR3 protein is CAEQDSLQETQYF. In DNA, the CDR3 is TGTGCGGAGCAGGACAGCCTACAAGAGACCCAGTACTTC. The entire variable domain, with the rest obtained from reference TRBV7-8 and TRBJ2-5, is as follows: GAGVSQSPRYKVAKRGQDVALRCDPISGHVSLFWYQQALGQGPEFLTYFQNEAQLDKSGLPSDRFFAERPEGSVSTLKIQRTQQEDSAVYLCAEQDSLQETQYFGPGTRLLVL.

As regards this clonotype: One end of the junction fails to match germline, which may point to a read error. This sequence joins TRBV28 and TRBJ2-2, with TRBD1 matching 11 bases. This CDR3 is built from 14 residues. Germline V CDR1 and CDR2: MDHEN, SYDVKM. In DNA form, the CDR3 reads TGTGCCAGGAGCCGGGACAGGGGGGCCGGGGAGCTGTCTTTT. It is translated as CARSRDRGAGELSF.

In this sample, this clonotype turned up a few times. The chain has TRBV20-1 and TRBJ2-3, with a possible D match to TRBD2 (6 bases). Germline V gene lookup returns CDR1 DFQATT and CDR2 SNEGSKA (reference sequence). Trimming took off 3 bases at V and 4 bases at J, with 11 bases between the two ends. CDR3 size: 13 residues. The CDR3 coding sequence is TGCAGTGCTAGTGGGGGGAGCGCAGATACGCAGTATTTT. It encodes CSASGGSADTQYF.

A single count supports this clonotype. A read error may be the cause here, since a much bigger clone is one base away. This chain connects TRBV11-2 to TRBJ2-5; D call uncertain. The CDR3 runs to 13 residues. The V gene lost 7 bases and the J gene lost 5 bases, with 14 bases spanning the gap. Germline CDR1 reads SGHAT; CDR2 reads FQNNGV. CDR3: CASNRDPGETQYF. In DNA form, the CDR3 reads TGTGCCAGCAACCGAGACCCCGGGGAGACCCAGTACTTC.

The gene calls are TRBV20-1 and TRBJ2-5; 10 nucleotides match TRBD2. V gave up 8 bases and J gave up 3 bases; unmatched junction bases: 12. CDR1 and CDR2 from the germline V gene are DFQATT and SNEGSKA (reference sequence). The CDR3 runs to 15 residues. Here the CDR3 reads CSTRGLGLAEETQYF. The CDR3 nucleotides are TGCAGTACAAGAGGTCTTGGACTAGCGGAAGAGACCCAGTACTTC.

This clonotype has at least ten counts. One junction end does not reproduce the germline sequence, and a read error may be involved. The gene calls are TRBV7-9 and TRBJ2-1; 8 bases are shared with TRBD2. Per germline, CDR1 SEHNR and CDR2 FQNEAQ (reference sequence). The CDR3 covers 17 residues. The CDR3 reads CASSSTSGRQPNNGQFF. As DNA, the CDR3 is TGTGCCAGCAGCTCCACTAGCGGCCGACAGCCAAACAATGGGCAGTTCTTC.

The chain employs TRBV11-1 and TRBJ2-5; D perhaps matches TRBD2 (5 bases). V lost 4 bases and J 4 bases, leaving 10 bases between the germline ends. CDR3 length equals 13 residues. Germline CDR1 SGHAT, CDR2 FQDESV (reference sequence). CDR3 in amino acids: CASSSGSRETQYF. Here the CDR3 DNA reads TGTGCCAGCAGCTCGGGAAGCCGAGAGACCCAGTACTTC.

The chain employs TRBV4-1 and TRBJ1-5; D gene ambiguous. The germline V gene has CDR1 MGHRA and CDR2 YSYEKL. V dropped 0 bases and J dropped 5 bases, with 8 bases sitting between them. The CDR3 runs to 14 residues. In nucleotides, the CDR3 is TGCGCCAGCAGCCAAGAAGGGTGGGATCAGCCCCAGCATTTT. This codes for CASSQEGWDQPQHF.

Of note for this clonotype: Since a much larger clone is just one base distant, this may be a read error. CDR3 in DNA: TGTGCCAACAGCCACGGACACTACACCGGGGAGCTGTTTTTT. This encodes CANSHGHYTGELFF. The chain recombines TRBV7-3 with TRBJ2-2; tentatively, D is TRBD1 (5 bases). This CDR3 is 14 amino acids long. The germline CDR1 and CDR2 sequences are SGHTA and FQGTGA.

This clonotype was seen just once. A read error may account for a junction end that differs from germline. The chain employs TRBV11-2 and TRBJ2-1; D possibly corresponds to TRBD2 (6 bases). There are 18 residues in the CDR3. The germline V gene encodes CDR1 SGHAT and CDR2 FQNNGV. The CDR3 reads CASSLVSGGKGSYIGQLF. The CDR3 DNA is TGTGCCAGCAGCTTAGTTTCTGGCGGGAAGGGTTCCTACATTGGGCAGCTCTTC.

A remark on this clonotype: The junction and the germline gene differ at one end; a read error may be behind it. V is TRBV29-1 and J is TRBJ2-3; either TRBD1 or TRBD2 may supply D (5 bases each). Germline CDR1 and CDR2: SQVTM and ANQGSEA. The CDR3 spans 13 residues. The CDR3 coding sequence is TGCAGCCTTGAAACCGGGGCTGGAGGTACGCAGTATTTT. Translated: CSLETGAGGTQYF.

The gene calls are TRBV6-1 and TRBJ2-1, with TRBD2 identical over 9 bases. The CDR3 runs to 15 residues. The germline gives CDR1 MNHNS, CDR2 SASEGT. Trimming removed 2 bases from V and 1 base from J; junction bases left unmatched: 0. The CDR3 loop reads CASSELAGSYNEQFF. The CDR3, as DNA: TGTGCCAGCAGTGAACTAGCGGGGTCCTACAATGAGCAGTTCTTC.

As for this clonotype: This CDR3 fails to terminate in the conserved phenylalanine or tryptophan, so it likely reflects a read error. The chain links TRBV11-2 to TRBJ1-6; D remains unclear. Germline V lookup: CDR1 SGHAT, CDR2 FQNNGV. The V gene lost 3 bases and the J gene lost 0 bases, with 9 bases spanning the gap. The CDR3 is 16 residues long. CDR3 loop: CASSLEGSSYNSPLHL. CDR3 in DNA: TGTGCCAGCAGCTTGGAAGGGAGCTCCTATAATTCACCCCTCCACCTT.

Notes on this clonotype: An end of the junction differs from the germline gene, which may be a read error. This rearrangement joins TRBV10-2 to TRBJ2-5; 7 positions agree with TRBD1. Looked up from germline, CDR1 is WSHSY and CDR2 is SAAADI. The CDR3 has 14 amino acids. The CDR3 spells CASNEFDRVGTQYF. The CDR3 region has the DNA TGCGCCAGCAATGAGTTTGACAGGGTAGGGACCCAGTACTTT.

In this sample, this clonotype turned up once. The J gene is TRBJ1-6, the V gene TRBV6-1; maybe TRBD1 (6 bases). Trimming removed 4 bases at V and 15 bases at J, with 22 bases between. This CDR3 spans 15 amino acids. In germline, CDR1 is MNHNS, CDR2 SASEGT. This CDR3 reads CASSGSTGFNSFLHF. CDR3 coding DNA: TGTGCCAGCAGTGGATCAACAGGGTTCAATTCATTCCTCCACTTT.

A remark on this clonotype: Since the CDR3 does not end with the conserved phenylalanine or tryptophan, this likely comes from a read error. It is unclear where the CDR3 begins or ends on the DNA, so no DNA is shown, and the CDR3 is as TCRdb lists it. The chain links TRBV11-2 to TRBJ1-5. The CDR3 spans 13 residues, counting both ends. The germline CDR1 and CDR2 sequences are SGHAT and FQNNGV. CDR3 amino acids: CASSSLVNSSKHL.

The chain carries TRBV6-2 or TRBV6-3 and TRBJ1-1, with D perhaps matching TRBD1 (6 bases). Trimming took 8 bases from V and 4 from J, leaving 11 bases between them. Germline loops: CDR1 MNHEY, CDR2 SVGEGT. The CDR3 is 12 residues long. The CDR3 coding sequence is TGTGCCAGCCCAGGGGTGGGCACTGAAGCTTTCTTT. Its translation: CASPGVGTEAFF.

In its sample, this clonotype was seen a few times. Relative to the germline gene, one junction end is altered; a read error may explain this. This chain links TRBV4-1 with TRBJ2-1; 8 bases agree with TRBD2. The CDR3 is 18 amino acids. Germline V gene sequence: CDR1 MGHRA, CDR2 YSYEKL. CDR3 sequence reads: CASIQEPGVAGRLDEQFF. Here the CDR3 DNA reads TGCGCCAGCATCCAAGAACCCGGAGTAGCGGGAAGGCTCGATGAGCAGTTCTTC.

This clonotype was recorded once. This could be a read error, since a much larger clone is one nucleotide away. The rearrangement links TRBV20-1 to TRBJ1-3, with a tentative D call TRBD1 (5 bases). Between the trimmed V and J ends, which lost 3 bases and 3 bases, there was a span of 15 bases. The CDR3 is 15 amino acids. Germline assignment: CDR1 DFQATT and CDR2 SNEGSKA (reference sequence). CDR3 DNA sequence: TGCAGTGCTAGGGTCACAGGAAGCTTTGGAAACACCATATATTTT. It is translated as CSARVTGSFGNTIYF.

V usage is TRBV10-1 and J usage is TRBJ2-2; D uncertain. There are 13 residues in the CDR3. CDR1 WNHNN and CDR2 SYGVQD come from the germline V gene (reference sequence). Trimming removed 4 bases from V and 1 base from J, with 4 bases in between. This chain's CDR3 is CASSALNTGELFF. The CDR3 DNA sequence: TGCGCCAGCAGTGCTTTGAACACCGGGGAGCTGTTTTTT.